This entry features one TCR beta chain sequence. These data are taken from a study of blood T cell repertoires in COVID-19. As for the study in general: Collection of acute and convalescent COVID-19 samples took place in the United States, Italy and Spain. T cells, B-cell-depleted T cells, or PBMCs provided the cDNA or gDNA that served as material.

The CDR3 has 13 amino acids. V shed 8 bases and J shed 0 bases, with 10 bases lying between them. Germline-derived CDR1 and CDR2 are MNHEY and SMNVEV (reference sequence). Study processing details: Amplification from reference gene primers served as the basis for estimated nucleated cell counts. The method was immunoSEQ multiplex PCR; TCRdb's version includes in-frame clones alone and lacks a portion of them. The V and J calls and clone size were taken over from that table, and D and trimming were inferred from the DNA. The table lists over 60,000 clones, roughly 92% of them singletons. This sequence joins TRBV27 and TRBJ1-1; perhaps TRBD1 as D (6 bases). The source is a human donor in a cohort sampled during active COVID-19. Material for sequencing was peripheral blood. CDR3 amino acids: CASGGGMNTEAFF. The CDR3 DNA follows: TGTGCCAGCGGCGGGGGCATGAACACTGAAGCTTTCTTT.